This T cell receptor (beta chain) was sequenced for a study of blood T cells in healthy people across ages. A sample-barcoded 5' primer and a J-beta primer mix were used in a second PCR of roughly 7 to 11 cycles. Sequencing yielded, for each sample, at least 2.5 million paired-end reads carrying CDR3. MiXCR was run by TCRdb on the 5' RACE reads, yielding one entry per CDR3 protein. The profile shows roughly 1.5 million distinct CDR3 sequences, roughly 43% of them singletons. The donors, aged roughly 6 to 100, were healthy Caucasians from Russia. As to this clonotype: The antigen is undetermined.

V was trimmed by 5 bases and J by 2 bases, leaving 15 bases between them. Germline V gene sequence: CDR1 MNHEY, CDR2 SVGEGT. This CDR3 contains 15 residues. Findings and caveats of the study: Both higher diversity and more naive CD4+ cells marked long-lived donors when set against aged donors.

This sequence originates from a woman aged 18-29 years in good health. The chain employs TRBV6-2 or TRBV6-3 and TRBJ1-2; D unclear. Specimen: blood. CDR3 sequence (DNA): TGTGCCAGCAGTCCCCCACCAACAGCGAACTATGGCTACACCTTC. Translated, it gives CASSPPPTANYGYTF.